This T cell receptor (beta chain) was identified during a study of T cells in tuberculosis. Study as a whole: This South African cohort compared adolescents with or without latent tuberculosis against adults with active tuberculosis. Whole-study results and caveats: The TCR-beta difference was not significant; alpha differences partly reflected length.

Each donor contributed about 110,000 T cells on average, unsorted. V lost 3 bases and J 2 bases, leaving 7 bases between the germline ends. The germline V gene has CDR1 SGHRS and CDR2 YFSETQ. CDR3 size: 13 residues. The table came from immunoSEQ multiplex PCR; TCRdb's copy has only in-frame clones and leaves some out. The sample includes 30,000 to 40,000 clones, approximately 97% of them seen just once. To note about this clone: Its matching antigen is unknown.

Sequencing was performed on PBMCs. The source is a donor aged 10-29 years with latent tuberculosis or without tuberculosis infection. The V call is TRBV5-1, the J call TRBJ2-3; D possibly corresponds to TRBD2 (5 bases). CDR3 sequence reads: CASSYGLTDTQYF. In DNA form, the CDR3 reads TGCGCCAGCAGCTACGGACTCACAGATACGCAGTATTTT.